This T cell receptor (beta chain) was identified in a study of blood T cell repertoires in COVID-19. Germline values: CDR1 SGHRS, CDR2 YFSETQ. The J segment lost 3 bases and the V segment lost 4 bases, leaving 8 bases of the junction unmatched. The CDR3 consists of 17 residues. As handled by the study authors: Quantification of nucleated cells was approximated via reference gene primer amplification. Method: immunoSEQ multiplex PCR; TCRdb's copy keeps in-frame clones and lacks some. That table gives V, J and clone size, and the DNA gave D and trimming. The repertoire holds about 220,000 clones, with roughly 90% as singletons.

The sequenced sample consisted of PBMCs or T cells enriched from blood (not recorded which). The chain is built from TRBV5-1 and TRBJ2-3, with TRBD2 identical over 13 bases. This TCR derives from a woman aged 40 to 50 with acute COVID-19. In DNA, the CDR3 is TGCGCCAGCAGCACAAGACTAGCGGGGGGAGGTACAGATACGCAGTATTTT. Protein product: CASSTRLAGGGTDTQYF.